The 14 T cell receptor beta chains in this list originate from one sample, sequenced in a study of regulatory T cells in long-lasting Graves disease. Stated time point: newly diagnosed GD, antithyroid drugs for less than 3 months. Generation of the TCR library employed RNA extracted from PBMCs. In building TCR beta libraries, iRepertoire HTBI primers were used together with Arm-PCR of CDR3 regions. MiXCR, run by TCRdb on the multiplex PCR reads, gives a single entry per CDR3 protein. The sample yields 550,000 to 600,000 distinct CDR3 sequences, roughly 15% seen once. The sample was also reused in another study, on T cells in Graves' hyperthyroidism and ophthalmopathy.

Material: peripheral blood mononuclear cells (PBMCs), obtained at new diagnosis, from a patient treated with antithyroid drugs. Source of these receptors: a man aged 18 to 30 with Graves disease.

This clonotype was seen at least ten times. CDR3 sequence: CASSLGHRAYEQYF. The DNA for the CDR3 is TGTGCCAGCAGCTTAGGACACCGAGCCTACGAGCAGTACTTC. V usage is TRBV7-6 and J usage is TRBJ2-7; D is uncertain. The ends were cut back, 1 base at V and 2 bases at J, with 9 bases in the middle. The CDR3 loop spans 14 amino acids. Germline V gene lookup returns CDR1 SGHVS and CDR2 FNYEAQ.

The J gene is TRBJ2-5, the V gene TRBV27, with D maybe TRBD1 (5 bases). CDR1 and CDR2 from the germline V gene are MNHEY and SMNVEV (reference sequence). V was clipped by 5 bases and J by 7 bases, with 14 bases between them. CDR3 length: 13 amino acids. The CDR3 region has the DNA TGTGCCAGCAGTCCCCAGCAGGGCGGGACCCAGTACTTC. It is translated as CASSPQQGGTQYF.

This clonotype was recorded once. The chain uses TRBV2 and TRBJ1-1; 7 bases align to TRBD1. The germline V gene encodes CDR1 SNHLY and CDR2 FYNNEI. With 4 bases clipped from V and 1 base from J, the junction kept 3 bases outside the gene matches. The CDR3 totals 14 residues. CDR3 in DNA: TGTGCCAGCAGTGTCTGGGACAGGAACACTGAAGCTTTCTTT. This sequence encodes CASSVWDRNTEAFF.

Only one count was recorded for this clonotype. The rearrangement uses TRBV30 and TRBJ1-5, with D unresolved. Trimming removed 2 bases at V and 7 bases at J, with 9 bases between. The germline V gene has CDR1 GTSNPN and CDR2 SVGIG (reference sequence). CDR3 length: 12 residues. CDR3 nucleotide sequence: TGTGCCTGGAGTTCCGTACGGCAGCCCCAGCATTTT. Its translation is CAWSSVRQPQHF.

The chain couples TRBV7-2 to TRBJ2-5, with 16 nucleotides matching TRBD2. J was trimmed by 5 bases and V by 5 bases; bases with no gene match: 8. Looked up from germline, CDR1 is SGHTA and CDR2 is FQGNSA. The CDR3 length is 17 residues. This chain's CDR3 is CASSVGTSGRAWETQYF. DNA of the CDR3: TGTGCCAGCAGCGTCGGGACTAGCGGGAGGGCATGGGAGACCCAGTACTTC.

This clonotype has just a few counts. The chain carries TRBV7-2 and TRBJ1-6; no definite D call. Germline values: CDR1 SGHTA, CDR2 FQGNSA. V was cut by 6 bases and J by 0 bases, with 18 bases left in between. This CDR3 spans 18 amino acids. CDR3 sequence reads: CASRFRAAQSSYNSPLHF. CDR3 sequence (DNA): TGTGCCAGCAGGTTTCGGGCAGCCCAGAGCTCCTATAATTCACCCCTCCACTTT. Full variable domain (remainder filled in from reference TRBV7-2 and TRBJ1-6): GAGVSQSPSNKVTEKGKDVELRCDPISGHTALYWYRQSLGQGLEFLIYFQGNSAPDKSGLPSDRFSAERTGGSVSTLTIQRTQQEDSAVYLCASRFRAAQSSYNSPLHFGNGTRLTVT.

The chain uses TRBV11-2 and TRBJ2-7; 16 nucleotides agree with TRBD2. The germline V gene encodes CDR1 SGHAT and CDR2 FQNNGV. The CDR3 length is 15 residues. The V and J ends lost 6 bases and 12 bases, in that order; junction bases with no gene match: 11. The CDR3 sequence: CASSSPGLAGGYRYF. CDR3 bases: TGTGCCAGCAGTTCTCCGGGACTAGCGGGAGGGTATCGGTACTTC.

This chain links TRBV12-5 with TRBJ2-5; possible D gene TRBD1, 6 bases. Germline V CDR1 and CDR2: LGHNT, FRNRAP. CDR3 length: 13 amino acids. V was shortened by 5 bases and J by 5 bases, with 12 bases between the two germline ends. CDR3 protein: CASGVGGWETQYF. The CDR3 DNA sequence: TGTGCTAGTGGTGTAGGGGGATGGGAGACCCAGTACTTC.

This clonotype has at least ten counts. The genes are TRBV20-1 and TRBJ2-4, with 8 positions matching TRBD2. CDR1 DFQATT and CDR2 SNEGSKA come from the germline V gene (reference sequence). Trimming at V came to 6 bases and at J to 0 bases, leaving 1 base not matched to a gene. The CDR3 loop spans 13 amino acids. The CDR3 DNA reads TGCAGTGCAACTAGCGGAGCCAAAAACATTCAGTACTTC. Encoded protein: CSATSGAKNIQYF.

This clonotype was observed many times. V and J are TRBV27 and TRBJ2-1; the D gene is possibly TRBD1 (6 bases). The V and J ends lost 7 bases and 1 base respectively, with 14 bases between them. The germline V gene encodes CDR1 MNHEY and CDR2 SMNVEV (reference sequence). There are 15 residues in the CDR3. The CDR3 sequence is CASTPLGASYNEQFF. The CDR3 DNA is TGTGCCAGCACCCCGTTGGGGGCTTCCTACAATGAGCAGTTCTTC.

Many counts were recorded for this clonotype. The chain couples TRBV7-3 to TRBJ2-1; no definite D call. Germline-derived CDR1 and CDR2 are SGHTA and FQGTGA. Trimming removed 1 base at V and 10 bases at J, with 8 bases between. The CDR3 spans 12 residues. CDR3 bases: TGTGCCAGCAGCTTAAACGACCAAGAGCAGTTCTTC. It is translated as CASSLNDQEQFF.

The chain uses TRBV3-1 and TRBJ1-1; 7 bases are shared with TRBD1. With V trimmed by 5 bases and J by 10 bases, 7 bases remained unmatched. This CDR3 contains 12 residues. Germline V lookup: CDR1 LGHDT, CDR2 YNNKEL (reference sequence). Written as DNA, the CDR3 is TGTGCCAGCAGCTTCCGGGACAGCGGAGCTTTCTTT. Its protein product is CASSFRDSGAFF.

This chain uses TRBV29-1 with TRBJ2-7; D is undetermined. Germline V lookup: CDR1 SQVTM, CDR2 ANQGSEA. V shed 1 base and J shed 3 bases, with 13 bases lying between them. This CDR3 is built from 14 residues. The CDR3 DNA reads TGCAGCGTTGAAGTCCCAGGCGGATACTACGAGCAGTACTTC. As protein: CSVEVPGGYYEQYF.

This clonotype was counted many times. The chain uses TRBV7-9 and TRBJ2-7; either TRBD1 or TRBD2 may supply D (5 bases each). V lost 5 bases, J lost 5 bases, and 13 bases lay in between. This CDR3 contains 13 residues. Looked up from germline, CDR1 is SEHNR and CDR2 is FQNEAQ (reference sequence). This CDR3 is CASSREGIHEQYF. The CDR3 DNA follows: TGTGCCAGCAGCCGCGAGGGGATCCACGAGCAGTACTTC.